These 24 T cell receptor beta chains originate from one sample sequenced in a study of blood T cells in healthy people across ages. Using a J-beta primer mix together with a sample-barcoded 5' primer, a second PCR was run for roughly 7 to 11 cycles. TCRdb used MiXCR to reprocess the 5' RACE reads, holding one entry per CDR3 protein. This sample has more than 700,000 distinct CDR3 sequences; about 46% occur once, and the top ten carry about a sixth. Specimen: blood. The source of these receptors is a man older than 75 in good health.

The chain uses TRBV11-2 and TRBJ2-1, with 9 positions matching TRBD2. The assigned J gene may be wrong: the sequence end matches TRBJ2-7 better. The germline V gene encodes CDR1 SGHAT and CDR2 FQNNGV. This CDR3 region has 17 residues. The CDR3 here is CASSRIAGALSYNEQYF. In DNA, the CDR3 is TGTGCCAGCAGCCGTATAGCGGGGGCCCTCTCCTACAATGAGCAGTACTTC.

This chain links TRBV29-1 with TRBJ2-7, with 7 bases identical to TRBD2. The V gene end was trimmed by 6 bases and the J gene end by 2 bases; junction bases not matched to a gene: 7. Germline values: CDR1 SQVTM, CDR2 ANQGSEA. The CDR3 is 13 amino acids. CDR3 coding DNA: TGCAGCGTGCGTCGGGAGGCCACCTACGAGCAGTACTTC. It encodes CSVRREATYEQYF.

This clonotype has a handful of counts. This rearrangement joins TRBV12-3 or TRBV12-4 to TRBJ2-3; TRBD2 agrees at 10 bases. V lost 1 base, J lost 14 bases, and 3 bases stayed unmatched. This CDR3 is 12 amino acids long. In DNA, the CDR3 is TGTGCCAGCAGTTTAGGGCTAGCGGGAGTGTATTTT. It codes for CASSLGLAGVYF.

The DNA for the CDR3 is TGTGCCACCAGTGCAGGGGGCTTAGAGACCCAGTACTTC. It encodes CATSAGGLETQYF. The genes are TRBV15 and TRBJ2-5; 8 bases are a match to TRBD1. The CDR3 runs 13 residues. Germline assignment: CDR1 LNHNV and CDR2 YYDKDF (reference sequence). After removal of 6 bases from V and 4 bases from J, the junction contained 4 bases not matched to a gene.

The rearrangement joins TRBV4-2 to TRBJ1-1; 8 bases map to TRBD1. The ends lost 3 bases at V and 2 bases at J; junction bases unmatched: 11. Per germline, CDR1 LGHNA and CDR2 YNFKEQ. CDR3 size: 17 residues. This chain's CDR3 is CASSQFLQGGTNTEAFF. CDR3 bases: TGTGCCAGCAGCCAGTTTCTACAGGGGGGGACCAACACTGAAGCTTTCTTT.

CDR3 sequence reads: CASRVTSGSNERYF. The DNA for the CDR3 is TGTGCCAGCAGGGTGACTAGCGGGAGTAATGAGCGGTACTTC. This chain uses TRBV2 with TRBJ2-5; TRBD2 aligns across 12 bases. CDR1 and CDR2 from the germline V gene are SNHLY and FYNNEI. CDR3 size: 14 residues. The V gene end was trimmed by 6 bases and the J gene end by 13 bases; junction bases not matched to a gene: 12. The full variable domain, completed using reference TRBV2 and TRBJ2-5, is EPEVTQTPSHQVTQMGQEVILRCVPISNHLYFYWYRQILGQKVEFLVSFYNNEISEKSEIFDDQFSVERPDGSNFTLKIRSTKLEDSAMYFCASRVTSGSNERYFGPGTRLLVL.

The count of this clonotype is one. The CDR3 sequence is CSASALGRGAETQYF. CDR3 DNA: TGCAGTGCTAGTGCCCTCGGTCGCGGGGCAGAGACCCAGTACTTC. This rearrangement joins TRBV20-1 to TRBJ2-5, with D perhaps TRBD2 (6 bases). Per germline, CDR1 DFQATT and CDR2 SNEGSKA (reference sequence). Trimming cost V 3 bases and J 4 bases, with 18 bases left between them. The length of the CDR3 is 15 residues.

This clonotype was seen a single time. The chain links TRBV20-1 to TRBJ2-7, with 9 bases identical to TRBD1. The ends lost 1 base at V and 2 bases at J; junction bases unmatched: 3. The CDR3 spans 14 residues. CDR1 and CDR2 (germline): DFQATT, SNEGSKA (reference sequence). The CDR3 region is CSARGTGDTYEQYF. In nucleotides, the CDR3 is TGCAGTGCTAGAGGGACAGGGGACACCTACGAGCAGTACTTC.

The genes are TRBV15 and TRBJ2-4; 12 bases fit TRBD1. V dropped 3 bases and J dropped 7; count of bases not matched to a gene: 4. The germline V gene has CDR1 LNHNV and CDR2 YYDKDF (reference sequence). This CDR3 is built from 15 residues. The CDR3 loop is CATSSGTGGGNIQYF. The DNA of the CDR3 is TGTGCCACCAGCAGTGGGACAGGGGGCGGGAACATTCAGTACTTC.

This clonotype was found a few times. The chain carries TRBV7-2 and TRBJ2-7; 7 positions agree with TRBD1. J gave up 4 bases and V 5 bases, and 11 bases lay outside the gene matches. Per the germline V gene, CDR1 is SGHTA and CDR2 is FQGNSA. The CDR3 is 15 amino acids. The CDR3 spells CASSLQGEVVYEQYF. The CDR3, as DNA: TGTGCCAGCAGCCTGCAGGGGGAAGTAGTATACGAGCAGTACTTC.

The chain employs TRBV7-8 and TRBJ2-5; no definite D call. The J call may be wrong; the DNA end is better matched by TRBJ2-1. Germline V gene lookup returns CDR1 SGHVS and CDR2 FQNEAQ. The CDR3 length is 14 residues. This CDR3 is CASSLEITQETQFF. The CDR3 DNA is TGTGCCAGCAGCTTAGAAATAACCCAAGAGACCCAGTTCTTC.

The rearrangement uses TRBV7-8 and TRBJ2-7; TRBD1 matches 9 bases. CDR3 size: 15 residues. Germline CDR1 reads SGHVS; CDR2 reads FQNEAQ. The V gene end was trimmed by 1 base and the J gene end by 3 bases; junction bases not matched to a gene: 4. CDR3 region: CASSLVRQGDYEQYF. As DNA, the CDR3 is TGTGCCAGCAGCTTAGTTAGACAGGGGGACTACGAGCAGTACTTC.

This clonotype came up a few times. The V call is TRBV20-1, the J call TRBJ2-1; 7 bases line up with TRBD2. CDR3 length: 16 amino acids. Per germline, CDR1 DFQATT and CDR2 SNEGSKA (reference sequence). V shed 0 bases and J 4 bases; nucleotides not matched to a gene: 9. CDR3 in amino acids: CSARDTGTMRYNEQFF. The CDR3 DNA reads TGCAGTGCTAGAGATACCGGGACTATGCGATACAATGAGCAGTTCTTC.

This clonotype was observed at least ten times. The chain recombines TRBV20-1 with TRBJ2-7; 9 bases map to TRBD1. V was pared by 5 bases and J by 5 bases, with 16 bases of the junction left unmatched. CDR1 is DFQATT, CDR2 SNEGSKA, per germline (reference sequence). The CDR3 has 16 residues. For the CDR3, the DNA is TGCAGTGCTGCGGATACGTTTGGACAGGGGTCCAACGAGCAGTACTTC. It codes for CSAADTFGQGSNEQYF.

The V call is TRBV20-1, the J call TRBJ2-5; D is unresolved. The CDR3 is 10 amino acids. V was trimmed by 6 bases and J by 3 bases, leaving 5 bases between them. Germline loops: CDR1 DFQATT, CDR2 SNEGSKA (reference sequence). The CDR3 sequence is CSAQKETQYF. CDR3 nucleotides: TGCAGTGCCCAAAAAGAGACCCAGTACTTC.

The gene calls are TRBV10-3 and TRBJ2-3, with D unresolved. Germline assignment: CDR1 ENHRY and CDR2 SYGVKD. There are 15 residues in the CDR3. Between the trimmed V and J ends, which lost 0 bases and 0 bases, there was a span of 7 bases. The CDR3 nucleotides read TGTGCCATCAGTGAGTCTTCGGACAGCACAGATACGCAGTATTTT. This gives the protein CAISESSDSTDTQYF.

The gene calls are TRBV6-2 or TRBV6-3 and TRBJ2-1; D is undetermined. Between the trimmed V and J ends, which lost 7 bases and 7 bases, there was a span of 17 bases. Germline values: CDR1 MNHEY, CDR2 SVGEGT. CDR3 length: 14 residues. The CDR3 sequence is CASKNSGWDNEQFF. The CDR3 region has the DNA TGTGCCAGCAAAAATAGTGGATGGGATAATGAGCAGTTCTTC.

This clonotype was observed a handful of times. This may be a read error, as it is one base from a much larger clone. The gene calls are TRBV28 and TRBJ2-5; 8 nucleotides agree with TRBD1. Trimming removed 5 bases from V and 11 bases from J; junction bases left unmatched: 13. CDR3 length: 14 amino acids. Germline V gene sequence: CDR1 MDHEN, CDR2 SYDVKM. For the CDR3, the DNA is TGTGCCAGCAGTACGGGACAGGTAAACAATGAGCAGTACTTC. Residues: CASSTGQVNNEQYF.

This clonotype has just a few counts. The chain couples TRBV6-2 or TRBV6-3 to TRBJ2-4; D unresolved. TRBJ2-7 explains the end of the DNA better; the J call may be wrong. The CDR3 spans 14 residues. CDR1 and CDR2 from the germline V gene are MNHEY and SVGEGT. CDR3 bases: TGTGCCAGCAGTAAGGGCCGTCTCGCGTCCGAGCAGTACTTC. Translated: CASSKGRLASEQYF.

The CDR3 region is CSASDGQGAYEQFF. CDR3 in DNA: TGCAGTGCTTCGGACGGACAGGGGGCTTACGAGCAGTTCTTC. The rearrangement uses TRBV20-1 and TRBJ2-1; 11 bases agree with TRBD1. Trimming removed 5 bases from V and 10 bases from J; junction bases left unmatched: 10. The CDR3 runs to 14 residues. From germline, CDR1 is DFQATT and CDR2 SNEGSKA (reference sequence).

This clonotype showed up just a few times. The chain uses TRBV12-3 or TRBV12-4 and TRBJ1-5; D not resolved. This CDR3 contains 12 residues. Trimming stripped 6 bases from V and 7 bases from J, with 10 bases between. The CDR3 nucleotides read TGTGCCAGCAGCCAACTAGGACAGCCCCAGCATTTT. Amino acids: CASSQLGQPQHF.

J is TRBJ1-4 and V is TRBV29-1; the D gene is possibly TRBD1 (6 bases). V lost 1 base and J lost 8, with 8 bases in between. The CDR3 runs 12 residues. The V gene's germline CDR1 is SQVTM and CDR2 ANQGSEA. The CDR3 region is CSVEGGQEKLFF. In nucleotides, the CDR3 is TGCAGCGTTGAAGGAGGACAGGAAAAACTGTTTTTT.

CDR3 DNA: TGTGCCAGCAGCCAAATCGGGACAGGTAGCTACGAGCAGTACTTC. Translated, it gives CASSQIGTGSYEQYF. The rearrangement links TRBV3-1 to TRBJ2-7; 8 bases are a match to TRBD1. The junction had 6 bases not matched to a gene; V was cut back by 2 bases and J by 3 bases. This CDR3 is 15 amino acids long. The germline gives CDR1 LGHDT, CDR2 YNNKEL (reference sequence).

The V and J genes are TRBV9 and TRBJ1-2, with a weak D call TRBD1 (5 bases). There are 13 residues in the CDR3. Trimming took off 7 bases at V and 2 bases at J, with 12 bases between the two ends. In germline, CDR1 is SGDLS, CDR2 YYNGEE. This chain's CDR3 is CASGEGDNYGYTF. The CDR3 nucleotides read TGTGCCAGCGGGGAAGGGGACAACTATGGCTACACCTTC.